This T cell receptor beta chain was sequenced during a study of siplizumab effects on memory and regulatory T cells. Assaying covered approximately 10^5 TCR templates per sample. Data came from immunoSEQ multiplex PCR; TCRdb stores just in-frame clones and leaves some out. Among roughly 6,100 clones, about 61% were seen once, and the ten largest hold roughly 15%. This CDR3 contains 13 residues. Germline V gives CDR1 SQVTM, CDR2 ANQGSEA. V shed 6 bases, J shed 5 bases, and the junction held 9 bases outside the gene matches. Whole-study results and caveats: Contribution to the alloresponse seemed major for naive T cells, which also seemed more diverse than memory cells. Relative to controls at approximately 25%, mappable alloreactive CD4+ clones exhibited a mean Treg-derived proportion of about 69% with siplizumab.

In the case of this clone: What it binds is unknown.

The sequence was collected from a human donor in good health. J is TRBJ2-5 and V is TRBV29-1; 7 nucleotides align to TRBD1. The sequencing sample was made of effector memory CD8+ T cells sorted from blood. Subset in this sample: unstimulated CD8+ effector memory T cells. CDR3: CSVPGQRVETQYF. As DNA, the CDR3 is TGCAGCGTGCCGGGACAGAGGGTTGAGACCCAGTACTTC.